These T cell receptor beta chains were read from a single sample in a study of T cells in Graves' hyperthyroidism and ophthalmopathy. One entry per CDR3 protein results from TCRdb running MiXCR on the multiplex PCR reads. Of about 250,000 distinct CDR3 sequences listed, approximately 21% are singletons. Sequenced: blood. The receptors were gathered from a man aged 30-40 years with Graves' ophthalmopathy. CDR3s include the opening cysteine and the closing phenylalanine or tryptophan. D genes are given only for firm matches. Clone size is given for some rows only: seen once, a few or many times, or a class if the clone is expanded.

clone_size d_call j_call v_call cdr3_aa cdr3_nt
many - TRBJ2-1 TRBV3-1 CASSQGGTGASNEQFF TGTGCCAGCAGCCAAGGAGGGACGGGAGCATCTAATGAGCAGTTCTTC
- TRBD2 TRBJ2-1 TRBV20-1 CSTRLAGVRNEQFF TGCAGTACCCGACTAGCGGGAGTTCGGAATGAGCAGTTCTTC
few - TRBJ2-7 TRBV30 CAWSIMEGNYEQYF TGTGCCTGGAGTATTATGGAAGGTAACTACGAGCAGTACTTC
many TRBD1 TRBJ1-6 TRBV30 CAWRRTGLGSPLHF TGTGCCTGGAGGCGGACAGGGCTTGGGTCACCCCTCCACTTT
- TRBD2 TRBJ2-2 TRBV18 CASSPSSGSLLPGELFF TGTGCCAGCTCACCATCTAGCGGGAGCCTGTTGCCCGGGGAGCTGTTTTTT
many - TRBJ1-1 TRBV6-2/TRBV6-3 CASRNSGRKNTEAFF TGTGCCAGCAGGAACAGCGGACGTAAGAACACTGAAGCTTTCTTT
many - TRBJ1-1 TRBV12-3/TRBV12-4 CASSPEFWGKNTEAFF TGTGCCAGCAGTCCTGAGTTTTGGGGAAAGAACACTGAAGCTTTCTTT
many - TRBJ2-3 TRBV18 CASSPSGGRADTQYF TGTGCCAGCTCACCAAGCGGAGGGCGGGCAGATACGCAGTATTTT
few TRBD1 TRBJ2-1 TRBV28 CASSSPARTGGNNEQFF TGTGCCAGCAGTTCACCCGCCCGGACAGGGGGAAACAATGAGCAGTTCTTC
few - TRBJ1-2 TRBV14 CASSQNQGREDGYTF TGTGCCAGCAGCCAAAATCAGGGCCGAGAGGATGGCTACACCTTC
- - TRBJ2-7 TRBV18 CASSQQGNEQYF TGTGCCAGCTCACAACAGGGCAACGAGCAGTACTTC
many - TRBJ1-2 TRBV28 CANSPIVANYGYTF TGTGCCAACAGTCCCATAGTAGCTAACTATGGCTACACCTTC
few TRBD2 TRBJ2-1 TRBV24-1 CATSDDRLAPNNGQFF TGTGCCACCAGTGATGACCGACTAGCCCCGAACAATGGGCAGTTCTTC
few - TRBJ1-5 TRBV7-9 CASSSGRNNQPQHF TGTGCCAGCAGCTCTGGACGGAACAATCAGCCCCAGCATTTT